This TCR beta chain stems from a study of breast tumors, draining lymph nodes, adjacent tissues (dated by TCRdb to 2016 to 2018). The study in broad terms: Breast cancer patients provided tumor, adjacent nontumor tissue and axillary lymph nodes, and the study compared the TCR beta repertoires across these three sources. The study aimed to assess the relationships and possible T-cell exchange between tumor, surrounding tissue and draining lymph node repertoires in human breast cancer.

Spanning cysteine to phenylalanine, the CDR3 consists of 13 amino acids. The retained sequence is limited to the CDR3, 39 bases, with the frame set at the first base. V loses 6 bases of germline sequence and J loses 9 bases, and the interval between the two ends is 16 bases. CDR1 and CDR2 are drawn from the germline V gene: SGHTA, FQGTGA. Note on this clonotype: Its binding antigen is unknown. Base quality data are lacking; no much larger clone is found one base away.

Results the study describes overall, beyond this receptor: The study presented the conclusion that tumor T cells originate in lymph nodes as consistent with a hypothesis, not as something directly demonstrated. Tumor and nontumor tissue repertoires were significantly more similar in luminal-like than in basal-like breast cancer. Tumor T-cell repertoires showed less diversity than lymph node repertoires and more diversity than nontumor tissue repertoires, and tumor T-cell repertoires showed preferential V and J gene usage. The data were considered consistent with most tumor T cells being derived from the lymph node and subsequently expanding within tumor tissue.

The listed sequencing device is Illumina HiSeq 2000. TCR beta chain libraries were generated by multiplex PCR amplification. High-throughput sequencing was used to analyze the amplified TCR beta chain products. The raw public data were reprocessed by TCRdb itself: fastp quality trimming at Q25, MiXCR clonotype calling, in-frame beta chains only. A single entry per CDR3 protein holds the most common genes and DNA from its merged rows. This sample comprises 60,000 to 65,000 distinct CDR3 sequences, 57% of them detected only once. The ten top clones hold roughly 19% of the sample. The specimen was breast tumor tissue. This TCR was sampled from a female donor with breast cancer. Some clones in this sample may be carry-over from other donors' samples. The chain couples TRBV7-3 to TRBJ2-3, with the D gene possibly TRBD1 or TRBD2, each one fitting 5 bases. The DNA is TGTGCCAGCAGTTCCGGATGGGGGAACACGCAGTATTTT. It translates to CASSSGWGNTQYF. Where the CDR3 stops, the reference TRBV7-3 and TRBJ2-3 genes take over; the full variable domain is GAGVSQTPSNKVTEKGKYVELRCDPISGHTALYWYRQSLGQGPEFLIYFQGTGAADDSGLPNDRFFAVRPEGSVSTLKIQRTERGDSAVYLCASSSGWGNTQYFGPGTRLTVL.